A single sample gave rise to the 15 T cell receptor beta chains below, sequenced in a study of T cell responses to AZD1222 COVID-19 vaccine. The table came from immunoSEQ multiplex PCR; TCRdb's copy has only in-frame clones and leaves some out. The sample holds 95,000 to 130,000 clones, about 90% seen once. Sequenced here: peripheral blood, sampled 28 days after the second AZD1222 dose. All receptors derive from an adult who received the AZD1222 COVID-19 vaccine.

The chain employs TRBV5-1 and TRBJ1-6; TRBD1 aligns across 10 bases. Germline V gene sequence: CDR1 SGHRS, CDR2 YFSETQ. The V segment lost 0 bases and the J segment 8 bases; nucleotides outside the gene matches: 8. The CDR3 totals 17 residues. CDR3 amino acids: CASSLALGGTGDSPLHF. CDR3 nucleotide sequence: TGCGCCAGCAGCTTGGCCCTCGGGGGGACAGGGGATTCACCCCTCCACTTT.

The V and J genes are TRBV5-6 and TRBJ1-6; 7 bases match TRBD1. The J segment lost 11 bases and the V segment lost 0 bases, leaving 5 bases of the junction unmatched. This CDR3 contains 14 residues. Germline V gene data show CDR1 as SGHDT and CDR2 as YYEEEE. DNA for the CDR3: TGTGCCAGCAGCTTGGGGACAGGTCGGCCACCCCTCCACTTT. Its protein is CASSLGTGRPPLHF.

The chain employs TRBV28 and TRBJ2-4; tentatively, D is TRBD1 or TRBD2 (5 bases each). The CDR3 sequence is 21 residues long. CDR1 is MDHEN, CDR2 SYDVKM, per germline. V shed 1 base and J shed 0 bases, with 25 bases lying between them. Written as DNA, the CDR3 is TGTGCCAGCAGTTTATTGGTCCTTGGGACGGCCGGGAATGTAGCCAAAAACATTCAGTACTTC. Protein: CASSLLVLGTAGNVAKNIQYF.

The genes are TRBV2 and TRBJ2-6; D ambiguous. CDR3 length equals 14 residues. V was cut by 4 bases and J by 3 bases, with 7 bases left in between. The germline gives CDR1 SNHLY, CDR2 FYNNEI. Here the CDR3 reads CASSVGVGANVLTF. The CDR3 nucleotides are TGTGCCAGCAGTGTTGGGGTTGGGGCCAACGTCCTGACTTTC.

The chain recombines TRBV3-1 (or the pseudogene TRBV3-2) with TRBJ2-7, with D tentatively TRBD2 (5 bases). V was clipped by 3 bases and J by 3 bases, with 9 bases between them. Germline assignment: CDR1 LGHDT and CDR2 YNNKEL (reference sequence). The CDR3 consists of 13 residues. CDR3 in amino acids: CASSHMAGYEQYF. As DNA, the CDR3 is TGTGCCAGCAGCCATATGGCGGGCTACGAGCAGTACTTC.

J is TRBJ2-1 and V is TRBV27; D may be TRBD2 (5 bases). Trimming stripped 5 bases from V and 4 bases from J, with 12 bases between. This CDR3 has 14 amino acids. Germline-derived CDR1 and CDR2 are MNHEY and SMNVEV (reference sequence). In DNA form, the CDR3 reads TGTGCCAGCAGTGCGGGCCTCCCATACAATGAGCAGTTCTTC. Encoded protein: CASSAGLPYNEQFF.

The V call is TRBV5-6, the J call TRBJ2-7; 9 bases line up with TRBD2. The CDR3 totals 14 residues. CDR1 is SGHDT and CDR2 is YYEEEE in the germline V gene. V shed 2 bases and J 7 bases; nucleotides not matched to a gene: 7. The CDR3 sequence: CASSLRREGREQYF. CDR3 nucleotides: TGTGCCAGCAGCTTAAGGCGGGAGGGCCGGGAGCAGTACTTC.

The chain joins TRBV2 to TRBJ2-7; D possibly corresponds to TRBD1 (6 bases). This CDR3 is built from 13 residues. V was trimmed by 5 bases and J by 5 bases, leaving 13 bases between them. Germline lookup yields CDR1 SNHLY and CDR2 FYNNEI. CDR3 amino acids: CASSTDRFDEQYF. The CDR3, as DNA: TGTGCCAGCAGTACCGACAGGTTCGACGAGCAGTACTTC.

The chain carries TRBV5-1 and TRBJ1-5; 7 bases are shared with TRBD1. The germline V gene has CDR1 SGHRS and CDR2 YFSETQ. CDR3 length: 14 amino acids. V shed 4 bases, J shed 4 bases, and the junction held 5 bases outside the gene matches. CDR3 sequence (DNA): TGCGCCAGCAGCCCGGACAGGCAGAATCAGCCCCAGCATTTT. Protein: CASSPDRQNQPQHF.

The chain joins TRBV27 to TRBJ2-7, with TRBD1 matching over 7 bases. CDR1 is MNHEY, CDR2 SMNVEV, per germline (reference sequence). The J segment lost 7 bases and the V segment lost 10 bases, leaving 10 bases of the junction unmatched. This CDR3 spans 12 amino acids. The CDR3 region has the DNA TGTGCCACCAGGGCCTCCAGGGGGGAGCAGTACTTC. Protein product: CATRASRGEQYF.

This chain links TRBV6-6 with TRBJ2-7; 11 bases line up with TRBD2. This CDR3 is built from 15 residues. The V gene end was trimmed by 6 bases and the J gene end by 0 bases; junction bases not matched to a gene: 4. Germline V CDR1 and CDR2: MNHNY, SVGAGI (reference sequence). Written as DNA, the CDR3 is TGTGCCAGCAGCCCGGGACTAGCGGCCTCCTACGAGCAGTACTTC. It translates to CASSPGLAASYEQYF.

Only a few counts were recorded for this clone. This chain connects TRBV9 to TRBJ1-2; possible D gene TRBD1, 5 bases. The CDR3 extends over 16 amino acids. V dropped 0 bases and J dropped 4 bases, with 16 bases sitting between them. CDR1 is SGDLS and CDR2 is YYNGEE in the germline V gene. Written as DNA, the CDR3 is TGTGCCAGCAGCGTAGCTATCGGGGGAGGGTCCTATGGCTACACCTTC. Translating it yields CASSVAIGGGSYGYTF.

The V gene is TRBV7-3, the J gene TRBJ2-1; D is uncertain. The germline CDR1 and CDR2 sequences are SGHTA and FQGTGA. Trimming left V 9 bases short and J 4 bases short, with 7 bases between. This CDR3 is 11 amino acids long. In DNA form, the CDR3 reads TGTGCCAGTGGGCTATACAATGAGCAGTTCTTC. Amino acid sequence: CASGLYNEQFF.

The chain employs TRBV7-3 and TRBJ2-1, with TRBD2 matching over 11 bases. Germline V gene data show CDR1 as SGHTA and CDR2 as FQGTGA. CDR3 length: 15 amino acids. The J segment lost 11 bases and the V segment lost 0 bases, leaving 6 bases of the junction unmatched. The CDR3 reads CASSLTALAGGQQFF. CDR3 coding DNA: TGTGCCAGCAGCTTAACGGCGCTAGCGGGAGGACAGCAGTTCTTC.

The DNA for the CDR3 is TGTGCCATCAGTGAAACGGACAGAGACACTGAAGCTTTCTTT. Translating it yields CAISETDRDTEAFF. This rearrangement joins TRBV10-3 to TRBJ1-1; D perhaps matches TRBD1 (6 bases). V was cut by 3 bases and J by 3 bases, with 11 bases left in between. Per germline, CDR1 ENHRY and CDR2 SYGVKD. The CDR3 is made up of 14 amino acids.